Shown below are 19 T cell receptor beta chains from a single sample sequenced in a study of T cells in Graves' hyperthyroidism and ophthalmopathy. RNA transcripts were the template for amplifying TCR beta CDR3 regions. The HTBI primer set served for first-round RT-PCR of the TCR CDR3. One entry per CDR3 protein, called by TCRdb with MiXCR from the multiplex PCR reads. The sample consists of more than 300,000 distinct CDR3 sequences, approximately 15% of them appearing once. Sample: blood. Receptors originate from an older woman with Graves' hyperthyroidism.

This clonotype was observed at least ten times. This chain uses TRBV28 with TRBJ1-2; D not resolved. CDR3 length: 13 amino acids. V shed 7 bases and J shed 4 bases, with 13 bases lying between them. Looked up from germline, CDR1 is MDHEN and CDR2 is SYDVKM. CDR3 sequence: CASTAFISYGYTF. DNA for the CDR3: TGTGCCAGCACTGCTTTTATTAGCTATGGCTACACCTTC.

The chain couples TRBV14 to TRBJ1-2, with a tentative D call TRBD1 (5 bases). Germline lookup yields CDR1 SGHDN and CDR2 FVKESK. V shed 1 base and J shed 8 bases, with 14 bases lying between them. The CDR3 sequence is 14 residues long. The DNA of the CDR3 is TGTGCCAGCAGCCAAGCGGGCCGGGGCACCGGCTACACCTTC. Protein: CASSQAGRGTGYTF.

This rearrangement joins TRBV19 to TRBJ1-3; 9 positions match TRBD1. The V gene's germline CDR1 is LNHDA and CDR2 SQIVND (reference sequence). This CDR3 comprises 15 residues. V lost 5 bases and J lost 2; bases outside the gene matches: 4. CDR3 residues: CASSPTGGPGNTIYF. In nucleotides, the CDR3 is TGTGCCAGTAGTCCCACAGGGGGCCCTGGAAACACCATATATTTT.

In its sample, this clonotype was seen many times. This rearrangement joins TRBV27 to TRBJ1-1, with no clear D. Germline CDR1 reads MNHEY; CDR2 reads SMNVEV (reference sequence). The germline V and J ends were trimmed by 5 bases and 5 bases, with 18 bases remaining between them. The CDR3 covers 15 residues. CDR3 sequence: CASSPHPWRWTEAFF. In DNA, the CDR3 is TGTGCCAGCAGTCCCCATCCATGGAGGTGGACTGAAGCTTTCTTT.

This clonotype has a count of ten or more. The chain uses TRBV11-2 and TRBJ1-3; D unclear. Germline V gives CDR1 SGHAT, CDR2 FQNNGV. V lost 4 bases to trimming and J lost 1 base, with 8 bases between them. The CDR3 runs to 14 residues. The CDR3 bases are TGTGCCAGCAGCTCTCGGGTATCTGGAAACACCATATATTTT. Translating gives CASSSRVSGNTIYF.

This clonotype was seen ten or more times. The chain has TRBV27 and TRBJ2-7; the D gene could be TRBD1 or TRBD2 (5 bases each). V gave up 6 bases and J gave up 9 bases, with 21 bases separating them. This CDR3 comprises 14 residues. Germline V gives CDR1 MNHEY, CDR2 SMNVEV (reference sequence). This CDR3 is CASRGVGTEYWQYF. Here the CDR3 DNA reads TGTGCCAGCAGGGGGGTTGGGACCGAATATTGGCAGTACTTC.

In this sample, this clonotype turned up many times. V gene TRBV7-9 combines with J gene TRBJ2-5; 11 bases agree with TRBD1. The trim removed 5 bases at V and 2 bases at J, leaving 7 bases unmatched. The length of the CDR3 is 16 residues. Germline loops: CDR1 SEHNR, CDR2 FQNEAQ (reference sequence). CDR3 bases: TGTGCCAGCAGCAAGGGACAGGGGGTGAAGCAAGAGACCCAGTACTTC. Translation gives CASSKGQGVKQETQYF.

There are many counts of this clonotype. The chain is built from TRBV5-1 and TRBJ2-1; D may match TRBD1 or TRBD2 (6 bases each). CDR3 length: 19 amino acids. Trimming stripped 1 base from V and 6 bases from J, with 26 bases between. The germline gives CDR1 SGHRS, CDR2 YFSETQ. The CDR3 here is CASSLFGGLGGGTGNEQFF. Here the CDR3 DNA reads TGCGCCAGCAGCTTGTTCGGGGGCCTGGGGGGCGGGACGGGCAATGAGCAGTTCTTC.

The sample holds a few counts of this clonotype. This chain links TRBV3-1 with TRBJ1-5, with a possible D match to TRBD1 (6 bases). The V and J ends lost 3 bases and 7 bases respectively, with 10 bases between them. The germline V gene has CDR1 LGHDT and CDR2 YNNKEL (reference sequence). The CDR3 extends over 13 amino acids. DNA of the CDR3: TGTGCCAGCAGCCAGACAGGTAGGCAGCCCCAGCATTTT. As protein: CASSQTGRQPQHF.

This clonotype appeared a few times. One junction end disagrees with the germline gene, perhaps due to a read error. The chain combines TRBV18 with TRBJ2-5, with D possibly being TRBD1 or TRBD2 (5 bases each). Germline lookup yields CDR1 KGHSH and CDR2 LQKENI. This CDR3 region has 16 residues. The CDR3 here is CASSPVRDDGQGTQYF. The CDR3 DNA sequence: TGTGCCAGCTCACCGGTTCGGGACGACGGCCAAGGGACCCAGTACTTC.

The chain carries TRBV6-2 or TRBV6-3 and TRBJ2-3; 11 bases align to TRBD2. Trimming cost V 5 bases and J 0 bases; bases outside gene matches: 7. The CDR3 totals 17 residues. CDR1 and CDR2 from the germline V gene are MNHEY and SVGEGT. CDR3 amino acids: CASSRGTSGISTDTQYF. For the CDR3, the DNA is TGTGCCAGCAGTCGAGGGACTAGCGGAATTAGCACAGATACGCAGTATTTT.

This clonotype occurred many times. This rearrangement joins TRBV3-1 to TRBJ2-5, with 7 bases aligning to TRBD2. V shed 3 bases and J 4 bases; nucleotides not matched to a gene: 11. Per germline, CDR1 LGHDT and CDR2 YNNKEL (reference sequence). The CDR3 contains 16 residues. The CDR3 sequence is CASSHLARGLAETQYF. The CDR3 bases are TGTGCCAGCAGCCACCTTGCGCGGGGGTTGGCAGAGACCCAGTACTTC.

This clonotype was seen ten or more times. The V gene is TRBV20-1, the J gene TRBJ2-5, with 9 nucleotides matching TRBD1. V dropped 6 bases and J dropped 2; count of bases not matched to a gene: 10. The CDR3 length is 15 residues. From germline, CDR1 is DFQATT and CDR2 SNEGSKA (reference sequence). The CDR3 region has the DNA TGCAGTGCCCTACCACAGGGGGCTGGACAAGAGACCCAGTACTTC. Translating it yields CSALPQGAGQETQYF.

This clonotype was found many times. This chain uses TRBV20-1 with TRBJ1-4; D is perhaps TRBD1 (6 bases). Per germline, CDR1 DFQATT and CDR2 SNEGSKA (reference sequence). This CDR3 contains 12 residues. Trimming removed 6 bases at V and 8 bases at J, with 13 bases between. Written as DNA, the CDR3 is TGCAGTGCCTACGGGGGCGGAGAAAAACTGTTTTTT. Protein sequence: CSAYGGGEKLFF.

This clonotype appeared many times. The chain employs TRBV7-8 and TRBJ1-6, with 8 nucleotides matching TRBD1. The CDR3 has 16 amino acids. V shed 5 bases, J shed 5 bases, and the junction held 8 bases outside the gene matches. Germline V gene sequence: CDR1 SGHVS, CDR2 FQNEAQ. The CDR3 region has the DNA TGTGCCAGCAGCCTTCGGACAGGGAGCCATAATTCACCCCTCCACTTT. It yields the protein CASSLRTGSHNSPLHF.

This clonotype was found many times. CDR3: CAWSVAETQYF. The DNA of the CDR3 is TGTGCCTGGAGTGTGGCGGAGACCCAGTACTTC. The V gene is TRBV30, the J gene TRBJ2-5; no clear D gene. Germline lookup yields CDR1 GTSNPN and CDR2 SVGIG (reference sequence). The V and J ends lost 0 bases and 5 bases respectively, with 4 bases between them. There are 11 residues in the CDR3.

Ten or more counts support this clonotype. The chain uses TRBV18 and TRBJ2-3, with TRBD2 matching over 7 bases. Per germline, CDR1 KGHSH and CDR2 LQKENI. With V trimmed by 0 bases and J by 2 bases, 5 bases remained unmatched. The CDR3 extends over 16 amino acids. CDR3 residues: CASSPPGSGYTDTQYF. The DNA of the CDR3 is TGTGCCAGCTCACCACCGGGTAGCGGGTACACAGATACGCAGTATTTT.

This clonotype occurred many times. CDR3 sequence reads: CASSPKLGLDNEQFF. The CDR3 DNA is TGTGCCAGCAGCCCTAAGCTGGGCCTTGACAATGAGCAGTTCTTC. The chain is built from TRBV7-9 and TRBJ2-1; no clear D gene. The ends were cut back, 5 bases at V and 5 bases at J, with 16 bases in the middle. Germline-derived CDR1 and CDR2 are SEHNR and FQNEAQ (reference sequence). The CDR3 covers 15 residues. Full variable domain (missing parts from reference TRBV7-9 and TRBJ2-1): DTGVSQNPRHKITKRGQNVTFRCDPISEHNRLYWYRQTLGQGPEFLTYFQNEAQLEKSRLLSDRFSAERPKGSFSTLEIQRTEQGDSAMYLCASSPKLGLDNEQFFGPGTRLTVL.

This clonotype has ten or more counts. V usage is TRBV3-1 and J usage is TRBJ1-1, with a tentative D call TRBD1 (6 bases). This CDR3 region has 14 residues. Germline loops: CDR1 LGHDT, CDR2 YNNKEL (reference sequence). V was shortened by 4 bases and J by 1 base, with 10 bases between the two germline ends. This CDR3 reads CASSPGQPNTEAFF. The CDR3 region has the DNA TGTGCCAGCAGCCCCGGACAGCCGAACACTGAAGCTTTCTTT.